This T cell receptor beta chain was found in a study of Ad26.COV2.S vaccination and SARS-CoV-2 variants. Comments on this clone: A read error may account for a junction end that differs from germline.

This sample's treatment: 15 to 20 received Ad26.COV2.S at low or high dose, single or two shots; a few received placebo; per-sample allocation not given. Day 63 following the first vaccine or placebo injection was when the samples were taken. Clones were sequenced by immunoSEQ multiplex PCR, and TCRdb holds only the in-frame ones, with some missing. The table lists 350,000 to 450,000 clones, 70% to 90% of them singletons. The CDR3 covers 12 residues. Per the germline V gene, CDR1 is LGHDT and CDR2 is YNNKEL (reference sequence). Source: peripheral blood, taken in a trial of Ad26.COV2.S vaccine versus placebo. The TCR sequence derives from a person between 18 and 60 years old who received the Ad26.COV2.S COVID-19 vaccine or a placebo. The chain recombines TRBV3-1 (or the pseudogene TRBV3-2) with TRBJ2-7; D not certain. CDR3 DNA sequence: TGTGTCAGCAGCCAAGCCGGCTACGAGCAGTACTTC. Translation: CVSSQAGYEQYF.